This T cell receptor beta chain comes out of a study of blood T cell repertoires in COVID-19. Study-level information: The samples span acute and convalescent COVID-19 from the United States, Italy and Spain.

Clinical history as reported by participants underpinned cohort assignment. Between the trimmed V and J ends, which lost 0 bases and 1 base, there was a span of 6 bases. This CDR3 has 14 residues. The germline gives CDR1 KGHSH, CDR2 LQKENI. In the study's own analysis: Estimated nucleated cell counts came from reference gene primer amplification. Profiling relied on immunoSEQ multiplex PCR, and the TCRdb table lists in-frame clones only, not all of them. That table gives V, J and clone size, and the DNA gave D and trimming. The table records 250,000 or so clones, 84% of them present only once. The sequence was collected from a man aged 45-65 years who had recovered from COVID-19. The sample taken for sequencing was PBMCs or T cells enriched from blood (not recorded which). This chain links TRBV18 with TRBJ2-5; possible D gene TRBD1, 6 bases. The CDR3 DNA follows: TGTGCCAGCTCACCACCGACAGGCCAAGAGACCCAGTACTTC. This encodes CASSPPTGQETQYF.